This is a list of T cell receptor beta chains from one sample in a study of blood T cells in healthy people across ages. One entry per CDR3 protein, called by TCRdb with MiXCR from the 5' RACE reads. The sample records 920,000 or so distinct CDR3 sequences, 45% being singletons. What was sequenced was blood. Receptors originate from an older woman in good health. Both conserved end residues are part of each CDR3. A D gene is named only where the DNA matches it firmly. Clone size, where shown, is once, few, many, or a class for clones that have expanded.

TRBV25-1	.	few	TRBJ2-5	CASSEWGGETQYF	TGTGCCAGCAGTGAATGGGGCGGGGAGACCCAGTACTTC
TRBV6-6	TRBD1	.	TRBJ2-5	CASSYSQGANGETQYF	TGTGCCAGCAGTTACTCACAGGGGGCGAACGGAGAGACCCAGTACTTC
TRBV25-1	.	few	TRBJ2-4	CASSEFTGLDDLWNIQYF	TGTGCCAGCAGTGAATTTACCGGTCTGGACGACCTTTGGAACATTCAGTACTTC
TRBV6-6	TRBD1	.	TRBJ2-5	CASSYSLGQGRGETQYF	TGTGCCAGCAGTTACTCGTTGGGACAGGGAAGGGGAGAGACCCAGTACTTC
TRBV27	TRBD2	few	TRBJ2-1	CASSQLAGGRTEQFF	TGTGCCAGCAGTCAATTAGCGGGAGGGCGAACTGAGCAGTTCTTC
TRBV20-1	TRBD1	few	TRBJ1-6	CSARDLETGYSPLHF	TGCAGTGCTAGAGATTTAGAGACAGGGTATTCACCCCTCCACTTT
TRBV7-9	.	.	TRBJ1-1	CASSLAVTNTEAFF	TGTGCCAGCAGCTTAGCGGTCACAAACACTGAAGCTTTCTTT
TRBV20-1	TRBD2	few	TRBJ2-1	CSASARLAGSGEQFF	TGCAGTGCTAGCGCAAGACTAGCGGGAAGCGGTGAGCAGTTCTTC
TRBV7-9	TRBD2	few	TRBJ2-1	CASSLGGPSGRLSYNEQFF	TGTGCCAGCAGCTTGGGCGGGCCTAGCGGGAGGCTCTCCTACAATGAGCAGTTCTTC
TRBV5-6	.	.	TRBJ2-5	CASSPRRAGLGHGQYF	TGTGCCAGCAGCCCCCGCCGGGCGGGACTCGGGCACGGGCAGTACTTC
TRBV27	TRBD1	.	TRBJ1-4	CAGSGGQVNEKLFF	TGTGCCGGCAGTGGGGGACAGGTTAATGAAAAACTGTTTTTT
TRBV20-1	.	.	TRBJ2-7	CSARDARSYEQYF	TGCAGTGCCCGGGACGCCCGCTCCTACGAGCAGTACTTC
TRBV16	TRBD2	.	TRBJ2-1	CASSPGGTYNEQFF	TGTGCCAGCAGCCCGGGGGGGACATACAATGAGCAGTTCTTC
TRBV20-1	.	.	TRBJ1-1	CSARTPGGNTEAFF	TGCAGTGCTAGAACACCGGGGGGAAACACTGAAGCTTTCTTT
TRBV5-6	.	.	TRBJ2-5	CASKEKGVGVETQYF	TGTGCCAGCAAGGAGAAGGGCGTGGGGGTAGAGACCCAGTACTTC
TRBV11-2	TRBD2	few	TRBJ2-5	CASTRAAGVRETQYF	TGTGCCAGCACCCGTGCAGCGGGAGTCAGGGAGACCCAGTACTTC
TRBV10-3	TRBD1	few	TRBJ1-2	CAIRVDRGRSGYTF	TGTGCCATCAGGGTTGACAGGGGGCGATCAGGCTACACCTTC
TRBV5-6	.	.	TRBJ2-5	CASSLGGLGFQETQYF	TGTGCCAGCAGCTTGGGAGGATTGGGGTTCCAAGAGACCCAGTACTTC
TRBV6-2/TRBV6-3	.	.	TRBJ2-1	CASDLTLGGYNEQFF	TGTGCCAGCGATCTTACCCTGGGGGGATACAATGAGCAGTTCTTC
TRBV6-1	TRBD1	few	TRBJ2-7	CASSVTGGGAGFYEQYF	TGTGCCAGCAGTGTGACAGGGGGAGGAGCGGGGTTCTACGAGCAGTACTTC
TRBV27	TRBD2	.	TRBJ2-3	CASTLTSGGTDMQYF	TGTGCCAGCACCTTAACTAGCGGGGGCACAGATATGCAGTATTTT
TRBV28	.	few	TRBJ1-5	CASSRRAVSNQPQHF	TGTGCCAGCAGTCGCCGGGCCGTTAGCAATCAGCCCCAGCATTTT
TRBV9	TRBD2	.	TRBJ2-3	CASSRSTLTSGATDTQYF	TGTGCCAGCAGCCGTTCCACCCTAACTAGCGGGGCCACAGATACGCAGTATTTT